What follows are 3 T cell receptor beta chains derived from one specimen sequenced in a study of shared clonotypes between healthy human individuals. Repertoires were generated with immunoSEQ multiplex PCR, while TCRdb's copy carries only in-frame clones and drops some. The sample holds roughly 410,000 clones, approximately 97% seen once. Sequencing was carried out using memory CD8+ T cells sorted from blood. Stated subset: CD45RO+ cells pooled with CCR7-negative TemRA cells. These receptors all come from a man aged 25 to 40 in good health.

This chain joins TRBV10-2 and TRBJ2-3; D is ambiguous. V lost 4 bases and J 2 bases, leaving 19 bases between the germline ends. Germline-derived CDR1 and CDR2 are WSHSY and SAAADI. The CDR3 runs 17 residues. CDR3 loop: CASSGFGISTSTDTQYF. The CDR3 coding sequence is TGCGCCAGCAGTGGTTTCGGTATCAGTACTTCCACAGATACGCAGTATTTT.

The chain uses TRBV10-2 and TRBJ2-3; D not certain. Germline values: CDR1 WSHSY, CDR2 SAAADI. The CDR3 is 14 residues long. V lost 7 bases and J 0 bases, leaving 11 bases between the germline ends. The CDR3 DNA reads TGCGCCAGCAAGACGGAAAGTAGCACAGATACGCAGTATTTT. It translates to CASKTESSTDTQYF.

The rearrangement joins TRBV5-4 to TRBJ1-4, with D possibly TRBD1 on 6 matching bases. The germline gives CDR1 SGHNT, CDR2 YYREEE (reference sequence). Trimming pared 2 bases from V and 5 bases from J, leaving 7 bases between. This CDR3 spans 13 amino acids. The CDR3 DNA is TGTGCCAGCAGCTTACAGGGAAATGAAAAACTGTTTTTT. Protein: CASSLQGNEKLFF.